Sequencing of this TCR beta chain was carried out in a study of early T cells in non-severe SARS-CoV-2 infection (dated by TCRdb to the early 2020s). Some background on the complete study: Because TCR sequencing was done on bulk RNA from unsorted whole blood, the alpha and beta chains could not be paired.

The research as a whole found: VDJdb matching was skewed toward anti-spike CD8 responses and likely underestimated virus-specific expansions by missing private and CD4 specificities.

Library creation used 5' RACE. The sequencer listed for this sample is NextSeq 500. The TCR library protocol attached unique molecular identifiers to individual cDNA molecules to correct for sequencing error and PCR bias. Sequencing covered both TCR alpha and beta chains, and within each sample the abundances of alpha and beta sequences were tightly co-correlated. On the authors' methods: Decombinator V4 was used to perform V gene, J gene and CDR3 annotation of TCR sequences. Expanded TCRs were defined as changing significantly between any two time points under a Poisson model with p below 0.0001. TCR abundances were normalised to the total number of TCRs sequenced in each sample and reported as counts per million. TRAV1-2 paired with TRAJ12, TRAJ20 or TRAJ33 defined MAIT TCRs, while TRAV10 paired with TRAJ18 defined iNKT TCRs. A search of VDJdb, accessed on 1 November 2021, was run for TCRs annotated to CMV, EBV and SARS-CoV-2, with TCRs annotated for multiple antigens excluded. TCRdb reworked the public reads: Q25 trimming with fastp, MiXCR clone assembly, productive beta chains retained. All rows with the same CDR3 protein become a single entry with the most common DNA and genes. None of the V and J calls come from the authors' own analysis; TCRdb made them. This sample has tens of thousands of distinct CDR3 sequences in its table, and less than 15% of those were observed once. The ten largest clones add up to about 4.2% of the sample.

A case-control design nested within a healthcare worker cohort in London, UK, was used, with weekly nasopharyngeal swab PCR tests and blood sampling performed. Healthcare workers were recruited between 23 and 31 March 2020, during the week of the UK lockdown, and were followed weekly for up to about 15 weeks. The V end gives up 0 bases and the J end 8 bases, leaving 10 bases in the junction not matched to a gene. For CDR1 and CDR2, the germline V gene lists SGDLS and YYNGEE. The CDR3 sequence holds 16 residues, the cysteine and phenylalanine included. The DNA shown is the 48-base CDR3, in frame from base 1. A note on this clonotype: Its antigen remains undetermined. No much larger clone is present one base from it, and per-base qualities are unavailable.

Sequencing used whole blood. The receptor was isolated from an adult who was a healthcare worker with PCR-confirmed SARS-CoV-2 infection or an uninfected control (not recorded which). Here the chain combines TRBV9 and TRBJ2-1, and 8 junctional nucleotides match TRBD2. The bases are TGTGCCAGCAGCGTAGAAGGAGCGGGGGCCCTAGATGAGCAGTTCTTC. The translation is CASSVEGAGALDEQFF.